Here is one T cell receptor beta chain with its context. This clone appeared once. What this receptor recognizes is not known. Nothing much larger sits one base from this clone, and base qualities are not available. Library preparation was by the immunoSEQ multiplex PCR assay. TCRdb obtained this table from immuneACCESS and retained in-frame rearrangements with V and J assigned. These tables miss some clones; where compared with another copy, unresolved V genes account for less than half of the shortfall, and the remainder is unexplained. This sample gives roughly 120,000 clones in total; 75% to 95% of them show up just once. The ten most abundant clones make up roughly 4% of the sample. The germline V gene (reference sequence) yields LNHDA for CDR1 and SQIVND for CDR2. V sheds 9 bases and J sheds 5 bases, leaving 20 bases between their ends. Its CDR3 holds 15 amino acids, cysteine through phenylalanine. Left in the record is the CDR3 DNA by itself, 45 bases read in frame from the first base.

The sample is drawn from a study of control samples from healthy donors and cancer patients (TCRdb year 2020). The chain is made from TRBV19 and TRBJ2-1; the D gene could be TRBD1 or TRBD2, each one agreeing over 5 bases. The sequence was collected from a human donor in good health. The donor label of this sample is uncertain. Input material: blood. The CDR3 protein is CASSNPGRKDNEQFF. The base sequence is TGTGCCAGCTCTAACCCGGGACGCAAGGACAATGAGCAGTTCTTC.